This T cell receptor (beta chain) was profiled in a study of glioma-infiltrating T cells. Points from the study as a whole: Non-neoplastic patients had below-expected tissue-blood divergence, while all gliomas exceeded expectation. CDR3 overlap between tissue and blood was very small.

The iRepertoire nested amplicon-rescue multiplex PCR amplified TCR alpha and beta CDR3s from RNA. Tissue mRNA or PBMC total RNA, roughly 90-450 ng, went into one-step reverse transcription and amplification. TCRdb fed the multiplex PCR reads into MiXCR, producing one record per CDR3 protein. The table shows about 210,000 distinct CDR3 sequences, with 25% to 35% occurring only once. To note about this clonotype: Its antigen is unknown.

Sequenced input: glioma tissue, nonneoplastic brain tissue, or PBMCs (not recorded which). The receptor's source is a human donor with low-grade glioma or glioblastoma, undergoing nonglioma brain surgery, or in good health (not recorded which).

This chain's CDR3 is CASSRVQGLETQYF. The CDR3, as DNA: TGCGCCAGCAGCCGAGTCCAGGGGCTAGAGACCCAGTACTTC. The chain carries TRBV4-1 and TRBJ2-5, with a weak D call TRBD1 (6 bases). Between the trimmed V and J ends, which lost 4 bases and 4 bases, there was a span of 13 bases. The germline V gene encodes CDR1 MGHRA and CDR2 YSYEKL. The CDR3 totals 14 residues.